This T cell receptor (beta chain) was profiled in a study of T-cell reconstitution after alpha-beta-depleted transplantation in children. Study-level findings and limits: Newly produced T cells mostly accounted for T-cell counts and diversity one year post-transplant. The origin of alpha-beta T cells about two months after transplant was reportedly several hundred expanded graft clones. Recipient T cells and thymic progenitors that survived gave rise to the high TCRbeta diversity observed at day 60 in some patients.

The CDR3 totals 17 residues. The trim removed 6 bases at V and 6 bases at J, leaving 9 bases unmatched. CDR1 is SGHAT, CDR2 FQDESV, per germline (reference sequence). This clonotype was counted at least ten times. What it binds is unknown. This sample's TCRbeta library carried unique molecular identifier barcodes. Each CDR3 protein gets one entry after TCRdb re-called the PCR reads with MiXCR. Of 150,000 to 250,000 distinct CDR3 sequences in the sample, approximately 6.8% are singletons; the top ten hold just over 4.5%. The TCR originated in a girl under three years old with combined immunodeficiency, due to receive a stem cell transplant. The rearrangement uses TRBV11-1 and TRBJ2-2, with 14 bases aligning to TRBD2. The sequences come from PBMCs, collected before TCRalphabeta/CD19-depleted stem cell transplant. The CDR3 region is CASRTSGGASNAGELFF. The CDR3 coding sequence is TGTGCCAGCAGGACTAGCGGGGGGGCCAGTAACGCCGGGGAGCTGTTTTTT.